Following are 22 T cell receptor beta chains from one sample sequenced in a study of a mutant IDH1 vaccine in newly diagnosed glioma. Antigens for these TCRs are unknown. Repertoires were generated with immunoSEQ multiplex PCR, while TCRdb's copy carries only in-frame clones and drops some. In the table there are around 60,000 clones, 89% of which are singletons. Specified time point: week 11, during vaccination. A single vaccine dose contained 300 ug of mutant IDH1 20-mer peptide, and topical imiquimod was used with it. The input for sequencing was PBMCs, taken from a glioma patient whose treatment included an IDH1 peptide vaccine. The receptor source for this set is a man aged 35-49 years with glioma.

This chain's CDR3 is CSVWDRSSYEQYF. CDR3 nucleotides: TGCAGCGTTTGGGACAGGAGCTCCTACGAGCAGTACTTC. V is TRBV29-1 and J is TRBJ2-7; 8 nucleotides agree with TRBD1. Germline loops: CDR1 SQVTM, CDR2 ANQGSEA. The CDR3 consists of 13 residues. J lost 0 bases, V lost 5 bases, and 3 bases had no gene match.

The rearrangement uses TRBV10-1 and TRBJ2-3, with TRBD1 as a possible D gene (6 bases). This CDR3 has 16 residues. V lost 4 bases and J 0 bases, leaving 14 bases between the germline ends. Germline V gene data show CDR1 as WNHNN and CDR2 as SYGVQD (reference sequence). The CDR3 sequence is CASSVRTATSTDTQYF. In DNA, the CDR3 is TGCGCCAGCAGTGTCAGGACAGCCACTAGCACAGATACGCAGTATTTT.

This CDR3 reads CAWRTGRDSISYNEQFF. CDR3 bases: TGTGCCTGGAGAACCGGTAGGGACAGCATCTCCTACAATGAGCAGTTCTTC. The V call is TRBV30, the J call TRBJ2-1; the match to TRBD1 covers 7 bases. The V segment lost 3 bases and the J segment 0 bases; nucleotides outside the gene matches: 11. Germline V CDR1 and CDR2: GTSNPN, SVGIG (reference sequence). The CDR3 contains 17 residues. Complete variable domain (other parts from reference TRBV30 and TRBJ2-1): SQTIHQWPATLVQPVGSPLSLECTVEGTSNPNLYWYRQAAGRGLQLLFYSVGIGQISSEVPQNLSASRPQDRQFILSSKKLLLSDSGFYLCAWRTGRDSISYNEQFFGPGTRLTVL.

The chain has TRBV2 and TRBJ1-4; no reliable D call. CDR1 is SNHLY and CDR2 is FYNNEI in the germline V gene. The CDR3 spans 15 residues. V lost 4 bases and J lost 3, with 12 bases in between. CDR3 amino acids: CASSVDRTSNEKLFF. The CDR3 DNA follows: TGTGCCAGCAGTGTTGATAGGACCTCTAATGAAAAACTGTTTTTT.

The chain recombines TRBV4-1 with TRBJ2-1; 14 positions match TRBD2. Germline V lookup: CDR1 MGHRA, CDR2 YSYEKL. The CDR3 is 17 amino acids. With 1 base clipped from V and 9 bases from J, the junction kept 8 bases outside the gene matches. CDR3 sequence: CASSQAQTSGGAGEQFF. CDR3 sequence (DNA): TGCGCCAGCAGCCAAGCGCAGACTAGCGGGGGGGCGGGTGAGCAGTTCTTC.

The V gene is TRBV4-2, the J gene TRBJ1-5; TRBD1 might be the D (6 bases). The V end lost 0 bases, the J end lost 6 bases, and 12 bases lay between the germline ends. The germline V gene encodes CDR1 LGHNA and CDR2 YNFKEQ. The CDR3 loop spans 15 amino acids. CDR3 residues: CASSQDGGASQPQHF. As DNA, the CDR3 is TGTGCCAGCAGCCAAGATGGGGGGGCGAGTCAGCCCCAGCATTTT.

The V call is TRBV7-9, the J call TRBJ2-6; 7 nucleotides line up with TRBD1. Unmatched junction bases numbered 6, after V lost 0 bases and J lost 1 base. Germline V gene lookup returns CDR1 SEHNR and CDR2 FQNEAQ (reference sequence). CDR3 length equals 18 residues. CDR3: CASSLAPNRGSGANVLTF. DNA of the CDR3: TGTGCCAGCAGCTTAGCGCCGAACAGGGGATCTGGGGCCAACGTCCTGACTTTC.

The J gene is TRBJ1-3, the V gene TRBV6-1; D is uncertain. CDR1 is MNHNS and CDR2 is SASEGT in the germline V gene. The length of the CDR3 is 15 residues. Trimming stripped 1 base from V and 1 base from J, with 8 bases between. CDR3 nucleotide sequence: TGTGCCAGCAGTGAAGGGTGGTCGTCTGGAAACACCATATATTTT. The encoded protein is CASSEGWSSGNTIYF.

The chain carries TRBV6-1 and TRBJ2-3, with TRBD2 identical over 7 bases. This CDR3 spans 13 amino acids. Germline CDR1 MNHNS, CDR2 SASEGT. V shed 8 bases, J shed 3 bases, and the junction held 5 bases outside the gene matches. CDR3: CASLRAGTDTQYF. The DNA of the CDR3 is TGTGCCAGCTTACGAGCGGGAACAGATACGCAGTATTTT.

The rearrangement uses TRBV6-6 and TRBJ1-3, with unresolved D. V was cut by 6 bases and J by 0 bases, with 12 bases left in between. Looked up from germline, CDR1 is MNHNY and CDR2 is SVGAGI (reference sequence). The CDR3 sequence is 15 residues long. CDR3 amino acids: CASSAGYSSGNTIYF. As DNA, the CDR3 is TGTGCCAGCAGCGCCGGGTATAGCTCTGGAAACACCATATATTTT.

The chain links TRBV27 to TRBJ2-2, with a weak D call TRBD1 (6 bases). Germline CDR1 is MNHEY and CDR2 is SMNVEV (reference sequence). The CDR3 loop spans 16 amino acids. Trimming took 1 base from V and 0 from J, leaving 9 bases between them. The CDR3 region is CASSLLGGANTGELFF. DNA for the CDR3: TGTGCCAGCAGTTTATTAGGGGGAGCGAACACCGGGGAGCTGTTTTTT.

This CDR3 is CASSPELNYNEQFF. The CDR3, as DNA: TGTGCCAGCAGCCCCGAACTCAATTACAATGAGCAGTTCTTC. The rearrangement uses TRBV5-4 and TRBJ2-1; D is unresolved. The CDR3 loop spans 14 amino acids. Germline loops: CDR1 SGHNT, CDR2 YYREEE (reference sequence). Deletions cut 4 bases from V and 4 bases from J, with 12 bases between. The complete variable domain, with remaining parts taken from reference TRBV5-4 and TRBJ2-1, reads ETGVTQSPTHLIKTRGQQVTLRCSSQSGHNTVSWYQQALGQGPQFIFQYYREEENGRGNFPPRFSGLQFPNYSSELNVNALELDDSALYLCASSPELNYNEQFFGPGTRLTVL.

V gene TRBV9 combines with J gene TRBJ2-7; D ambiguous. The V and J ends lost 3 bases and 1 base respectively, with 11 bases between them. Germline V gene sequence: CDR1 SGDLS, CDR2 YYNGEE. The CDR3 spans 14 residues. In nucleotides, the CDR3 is TGTGCCAGCAGCGAACGATTGGCGTCCTACGAGCAGTACTTC. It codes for CASSERLASYEQYF.

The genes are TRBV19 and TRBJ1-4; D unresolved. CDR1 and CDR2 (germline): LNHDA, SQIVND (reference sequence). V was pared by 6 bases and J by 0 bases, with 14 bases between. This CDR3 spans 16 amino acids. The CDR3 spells CASRQQQTSTNEKLFF. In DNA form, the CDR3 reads TGTGCCAGTAGACAACAACAGACTTCAACTAATGAAAAACTGTTTTTT.

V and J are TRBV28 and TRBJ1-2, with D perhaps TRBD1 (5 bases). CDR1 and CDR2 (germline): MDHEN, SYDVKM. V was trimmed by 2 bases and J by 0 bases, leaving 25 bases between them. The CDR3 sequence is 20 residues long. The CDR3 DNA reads TGTGCCAGCAGTTTAGAATATGACAGCGCTCCGATCCTTACTAACTATGGCTACACCTTC. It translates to CASSLEYDSAPILTNYGYTF.

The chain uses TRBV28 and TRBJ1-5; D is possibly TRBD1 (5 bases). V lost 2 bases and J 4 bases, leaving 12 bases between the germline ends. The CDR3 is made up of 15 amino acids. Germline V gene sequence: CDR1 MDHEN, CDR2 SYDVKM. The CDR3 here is CASSLEGRGNQPQHF. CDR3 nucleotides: TGTGCCAGCAGTTTAGAAGGGCGGGGGAATCAGCCCCAGCATTTT.

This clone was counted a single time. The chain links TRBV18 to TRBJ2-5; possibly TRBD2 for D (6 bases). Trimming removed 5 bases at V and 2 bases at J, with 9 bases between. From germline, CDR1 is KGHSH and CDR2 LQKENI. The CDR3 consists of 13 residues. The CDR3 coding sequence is TGTGCCAGCTCAGGCGGGGCGCAAGAGACCCAGTACTTC. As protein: CASSGGAQETQYF. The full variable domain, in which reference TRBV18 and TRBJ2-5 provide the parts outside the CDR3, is NAGVMQNPRHLVRRRGQEARLRCSPMKGHSHVYWYRQLPEEGLKFMVYLQKENIIDESGMPKERFSAEFPKEGPSILRIQQVVRGDSAAYFCASSGGAQETQYFGPGTRLLVL.

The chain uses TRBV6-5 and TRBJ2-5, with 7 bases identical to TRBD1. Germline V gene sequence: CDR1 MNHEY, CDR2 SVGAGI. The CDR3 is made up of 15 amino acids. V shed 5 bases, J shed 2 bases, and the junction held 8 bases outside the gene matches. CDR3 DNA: TGTGCCAGCAGTCGAACAGGGGCAGGGCAAGAGACCCAGTACTTC. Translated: CASSRTGAGQETQYF.

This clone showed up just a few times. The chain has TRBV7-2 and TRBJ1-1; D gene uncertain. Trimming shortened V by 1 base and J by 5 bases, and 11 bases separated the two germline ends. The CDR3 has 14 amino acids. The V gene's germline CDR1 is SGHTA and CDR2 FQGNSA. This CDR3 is CASSLEGLGTEAFF. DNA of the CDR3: TGTGCCAGCAGCTTAGAAGGCCTCGGGACTGAAGCTTTCTTT.

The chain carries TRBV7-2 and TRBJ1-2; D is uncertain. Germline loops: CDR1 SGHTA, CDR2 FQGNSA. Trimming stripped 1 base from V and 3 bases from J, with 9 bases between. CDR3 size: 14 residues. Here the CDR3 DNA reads TGTGCCAGCAGCTTAGGACCTCAGGACTATGGCTACACCTTC. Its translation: CASSLGPQDYGYTF.

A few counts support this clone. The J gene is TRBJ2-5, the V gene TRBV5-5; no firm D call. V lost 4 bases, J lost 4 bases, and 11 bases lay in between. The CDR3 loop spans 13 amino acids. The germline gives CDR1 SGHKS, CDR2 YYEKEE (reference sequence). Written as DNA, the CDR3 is TGTGCCAGCAGCACCGACCAAGTAGAGACCCAGTACTTC. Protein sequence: CASSTDQVETQYF.

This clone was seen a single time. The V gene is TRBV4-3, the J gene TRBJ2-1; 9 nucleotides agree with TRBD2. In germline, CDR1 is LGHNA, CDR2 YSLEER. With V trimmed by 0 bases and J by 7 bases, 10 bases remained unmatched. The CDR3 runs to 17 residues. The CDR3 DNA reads TGCGCCAGCAGCCAAGAATGGGCGGGAGGGCCGAGGAATGAGCAGTTCTTC. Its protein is CASSQEWAGGPRNEQFF.